One and the same sample provided the 9 T cell receptor beta chains below, sequenced in a study of shared clonotypes between healthy human individuals. Only in-frame clones appear in the TCRdb table, and some are missing; sequencing was by immunoSEQ multiplex PCR. The sample lists around 1,100,000 clones; about 72% were seen once. Sequenced sample: memory CD4+ T cells from PBMCs. As to subset: CD45RA-negative fraction. The source is a man between 18 and 29 years old in good health. Some clones in this sample may be carry-over from other donors' samples.

J is TRBJ2-7 and V is TRBV7-8; 9 bases match TRBD2. The CDR3 is made up of 13 amino acids. Trimming at V came to 8 bases and at J to 6 bases, leaving 8 bases not matched to a gene. Germline V lookup: CDR1 SGHVS, CDR2 FQNEAQ. CDR3 sequence (DNA): TGTGCCAGCGGAAGGACTAGCGCCGTCGAGCAGTACTTC. Its protein is CASGRTSAVEQYF.

The CDR3 DNA sequence: TGTGCCAGCAATCCTCTAAGAGCCTCCCAAGAGACCCAGTACTTC. It translates to CASNPLRASQETQYF. This sequence joins TRBV28 and TRBJ2-5, with D unclear. Germline V CDR1 and CDR2: MDHEN, SYDVKM. The CDR3 contains 15 residues. With 7 bases removed from V and 1 base from J, the gap between germline ends came to 16 bases.

V usage is TRBV5-1 and J usage is TRBJ2-1; either TRBD1 or TRBD2 may fit D (5 bases each). CDR3 length: 15 residues. Trimming removed 3 bases at V and 6 bases at J, with 16 bases between. Germline-derived CDR1 and CDR2 are SGHRS and YFSETQ. The CDR3 spells CASSSGPTLSNEQFF. CDR3 DNA: TGCGCCAGCAGCTCGGGACCCACGCTGAGCAATGAGCAGTTCTTC.

This chain links TRBV7-8 with TRBJ2-4; no reliable D call. The ends were cut back, 3 bases at V and 2 bases at J, with 8 bases in the middle. The CDR3 is 14 amino acids. Germline V gives CDR1 SGHVS, CDR2 FQNEAQ. CDR3 residues: CASSFSHTKNIQYF. The CDR3 bases are TGTGCCAGCAGCTTCTCTCATACCAAAAACATTCAGTACTTC.

This chain joins TRBV27 and TRBJ1-5; D ambiguous. Germline V gene data show CDR1 as MNHEY and CDR2 as SMNVEV (reference sequence). The V end was cut by 8 bases, the J end by 2 bases, with 10 bases between. The CDR3 covers 13 residues. CDR3 sequence reads: CASSAGRNQPQHF. The CDR3 DNA is TGTGCCAGCTCTGCGGGCCGCAATCAGCCCCAGCATTTT.

This clone has just a few counts. The rearrangement links TRBV4-1 to TRBJ1-3, with D uncertain. CDR3 length equals 18 residues. Trimming left V 2 bases short and J 0 bases short, with 17 bases between. Germline V lookup: CDR1 MGHRA, CDR2 YSYEKL. This chain's CDR3 is CASSQRVRDRNSGNTIYF. In nucleotides, the CDR3 is TGCGCCAGCAGCCAACGGGTCCGGGATCGAAACTCTGGAAACACCATATATTTT.

Comments on this clone: This specimen includes other DNA sequences encoding the same CDR3. The chain carries TRBV6-5 and TRBJ1-2; D is unresolved. The CDR3 has 13 amino acids. Germline CDR1 and CDR2: MNHEY and SVGAGI. Trimming cost V 6 bases and J 2 bases, with 10 bases left between them. The chain's CDR3 is CASSPGLNYGYTF. The CDR3 DNA is TGTGCCAGCAGCCCGGGCCTGAACTATGGCTACACCTTC.

The chain employs TRBV28 and TRBJ2-4; either TRBD1 or TRBD2 may supply D (5 bases each). CDR3 size: 15 residues. Germline V CDR1 and CDR2: MDHEN, SYDVKM. The V end was cut by 9 bases, the J end by 3 bases, with 18 bases between. DNA for the CDR3: TGTGCCAGTCGCGAGGTTGGGACGGTCAAAAACATTCAGTACTTC. Encoded protein: CASREVGTVKNIQYF.

V is TRBV5-1 and J is TRBJ2-7; no firm D call. This CDR3 has 13 amino acids. The V gene lost 4 bases and the J gene lost 4 bases, with 12 bases spanning the gap. Germline CDR1 SGHRS, CDR2 YFSETQ. The CDR3 region is CASSDGPRYEQYF. DNA of the CDR3: TGCGCCAGCAGCGACGGGCCCCGATACGAGCAGTACTTC. Looking up the rest from reference TRBV5-1 and TRBJ2-7 gives the full variable domain: KAGVTQTPRYLIKTRGQQVTLSCSPISGHRSVSWYQQTPGQGLQFLFEYFSETQRNKGNFPGRFSGRQFSNSRSEMNVSTLELGDSALYLCASSDGPRYEQYFGPGTRLTVT.